Below, one T cell receptor (beta chain) is given with its context. No cognate antigen has been identified for it. Base qualities are not at hand, and no much larger clone is one base apart. The germline V gene specifies SGHDT as CDR1 and YYEEEE as CDR2. V lost 5 bases and J lost 8 bases, and the count of bases not matched to a germline gene is 6. The CDR3 runs 13 residues from the cysteine to the phenylalanine. Just CDR3 DNA is preserved here, 39 bases in frame from base 1. Participants in the prospective study were aged about 18 to 89 years, lived in 20 to 25 United States geographic areas, and enrolled through a virtual design. To assign participants to cohorts, the prospective study relied on clinical history that participants themselves reported in a screening survey and a study questionnaire. ImmuneRACE Cohort 3 recovered participants were defined by two consecutive negative NP/OP PCR tests, healthcare professional clearance, or symptom resolution. Mobile phlebotomists in the prospective study collected whole blood, serum and a nasopharyngeal or oropharyngeal swab from every participant. Over a roughly 2-month period, participants in the prospective study had the option of providing additional blood draws and questionnaires. Blood samples from the prospective study were shipped frozen or at room temperature prior to DNA extraction.

TCRbeta CDR3 regions were amplified from genomic DNA using the immunoSEQ Assay, a bias-controlled multiplex PCR. In the original analysis: The number of nucleated cells in each sample was estimated by amplification of reference gene primers within the assay. To quantify the absolute abundance of each unique TCRbeta CDR3 rearrangement, sequence reads were collapsed and filtered. For each sample, productive Simpson clonality was calculated as the square root of Simpson's diversity index over productive rearrangements. TCRdb re-hosts the immuneACCESS table, in-frame sequences only. Its copies lack some clones; in the studies checked, an unresolved V gene accounts for under half of them, and the cause for the rest is not known. V, J and clone size were drawn from that table, and D and trimming were deduced from the DNA. The sample table holds 250,000 or so clones, of which around 88% were seen once. The top ten hold about 2.1% of the sample.

This sample was taken from a study of blood T cell repertoires in COVID-19 (dated by TCRdb to the early 2020s). Study-level background: Samples covering the acute and convalescent phases of COVID-19 were provided by collaborators in the United States, Italy and Spain. Subjects who had been exposed to COVID-19, were actively infected with it, or had recovered from it provided the deeply sampled blood TCRbeta repertoires that made up the dataset. The repertoires were released in a freely available public database intended as a resource for research on the immune response to SARS-CoV-2. Samples were obtained from the ongoing ImmuneRACE study (first 160 participants) and from about 1,300 subjects provided by 6 global collaborators. The prospective study material was composed of cDNA or gDNA derived from T cells, B-cell-depleted T cells, or PBMCs. Where available, HLA class I and class II types were taken from metadata supplied by the sample provider and were not determined by assay-based typing. Nearly every sample came with metadata listing a de-identified subject ID, COVID-19 status, age in years and sex. Study-level results and caveats: The quantity of clinical and demographic metadata differed by source and by participant and was supplied without curation.

Sample: PBMCs or T cells enriched from blood (not recorded which). The sequence joins TRBV5-6 to TRBJ2-1, and 8 junction bases match TRBD2. The sequence came from a woman aged 45-65 years who had recovered from COVID-19. The DNA sequence reads TGTGCCAGCAGGAGACGGGGGGGCGATGAGCAGTTCTTC. Its protein product is CASRRRGGDEQFF.